Each of the 2 T cell receptor beta chains below was sequenced from the same sample in a study of OX40 agonist ivuxolimab in advanced cancers. The protocol was immunoSEQ multiplex PCR, while the TCRdb copy is restricted to in-frame clones and leaves out a portion. The sample lists roughly 30,000 clones, roughly 90% occurring once. The sample was CD4+ or CD8+ T cells sorted from blood, taken in a trial of the OX40 agonist ivuxolimab. The origin of the receptors is an adult with an advanced solid tumor such as melanoma, head and neck, liver or kidney cancer.

CDR3 nucleotides: TGTGCCAGCAGTTTAACCCCGAGGATTCAAGAGACCCAGTACTTC. The encoded protein is CASSLTPRIQETQYF. The rearrangement links TRBV28 to TRBJ2-5; D remains unclear. The CDR3 extends over 15 amino acids. The germline V gene encodes CDR1 MDHEN and CDR2 SYDVKM. Trimming left V 2 bases short and J 2 bases short, with 12 bases between.

V usage is TRBV4-3 and J usage is TRBJ1-1; 8 bases map to TRBD1. The CDR3 has 15 amino acids. The germline gives CDR1 LGHNA, CDR2 YSLEER. The trim removed 4 bases at V and 2 bases at J, leaving 6 bases unmatched. The CDR3 DNA reads as TGCGCCAGCAGCCCTTACGACAGGGGCAACACTGAAGCTTTCTTT. Its translation: CASSPYDRGNTEAFF.